The rows below give T cell receptor beta chains drawn from one sample of a study of blood T cell repertoires in COVID-19. Using immunoSEQ multiplex PCR, the repertoire was profiled, and TCRdb retains in-frame clones only, with some absent. In the table there are approximately 670,000 clones, 70% to 90% of which are singletons. The sample comprised peripheral blood. The receptors originated from a woman under 30 with acute or convalescent COVID-19. CDR3s include the opening cysteine and the closing phenylalanine or tryptophan. The D gene is left open where the match is weak. Some rows mark clone size as missing; the rest say once, few, many or name a class of expanded clone.

V	D	J	size	DNA	CDR3
TRBV5-1	TRBD1	TRBJ2-3	once	TGCGCCAGCAGCTCTGGGGGACAGGGGATCACAGATACGCAGTATTTT	CASSSGGQGITDTQYF
TRBV25-1	-	TRBJ1-1	few	TGTGCCAGCAGTGGGCACGAAGGGGCCACTGAAGCTTTCTTT	CASSGHEGATEAFF
TRBV10-3	-	TRBJ2-6	-	TGTGCCACTCGGGGATTAGGGGGGGCCACCTCTGGGGCCAACGTCCTGACTTTC	CATRGLGGATSGANVLTF
TRBV2	-	TRBJ2-7	-	TGTGCCAGGCAAAAATTCCAGGGGTCCTACGAGCAGTACTTC	CARQKFQGSYEQYF
TRBV4-1	TRBD1	TRBJ1-2	once	TGCGCCAGCAGCCAAGTTGGGACAGGGGCCGCCGAGGGTTCGGGCTACACCTTC	CASSQVGTGAAEGSGYTF
TRBV5-1	-	TRBJ1-4	-	TGCGCCAGCAGCTTGGGGCAGGGGTATCCAACTAATGAAAAACTGTTTTTT	CASSLGQGYPTNEKLFF
TRBV5-4	-	TRBJ1-1	once	TGTGCCAGCAGGCGGATGGTATGGAGCACTGAAGCTTTCTTT	CASRRMVWSTEAFF
TRBV12-3/TRBV12-4	-	TRBJ1-2	-	TGTGCCAGCAGTTTGAAGGCTAGCTATGGCTACACCTTC	CASSLKASYGYTF
TRBV12-3/TRBV12-4	-	TRBJ1-2	-	TGTGCCAGCAGTTTCAGGGGAAACTATGGCTACACCTTC	CASSFRGNYGYTF
TRBV19	-	TRBJ1-4	-	TGTGCCAGTGCACAGGGATGGGCGAAACTGTTTTTT	CASAQGWAKLFF
TRBV10-2	TRBD1	TRBJ1-6	-	TGCGCCAGCACCAAGGACAGGGTAAGGGGGTCACCCCTCCACTTT	CASTKDRVRGSPLHF
TRBV7-2	TRBD1	TRBJ2-7	-	TGTGCCAGCAGCTTAGGACAGGGGTACTACGAGCAGTACTTC	CASSLGQGYYEQYF
TRBV6-7	TRBD1	TRBJ1-1	once	TGTGCCAGCACCTCGGGGACAGTGAACACTGAAGCTTTCTTT	CASTSGTVNTEAFF
TRBV19	-	TRBJ1-1	-	TGTGCCAGTCGAAACGTAGGAGGGGTAGGGGAAGCTTTCTTT	CASRNVGGVGEAFF
TRBV10-3	TRBD1	TRBJ1-6	-	TGTGCCATCAGTGAAGGAGGACAGGGTAATTCACCCCTCCACTTT	CAISEGGQGNSPLHF
TRBV4-1	TRBD2	TRBJ2-5	once	TGCGCCAGCAGCCCCAGGACTAGCGGGAAGTACCAAGAGACCCAGTACTTC	CASSPRTSGKYQETQYF
TRBV5-1	-	TRBJ1-2	-	TGCGCCAGCAGCTTGGGGGAGGCTAACTATGGCTACACCTTC	CASSLGEANYGYTF
TRBV5-6	TRBD1	TRBJ1-6	-	TGTGCCAGCAGTTTCGGGACAGGGGTCGATTCACCCCTCCACTTT	CASSFGTGVDSPLHF
TRBV28	-	TRBJ2-4	-	TGTGCCAGCAGTTTAACTGTTGGGGTGGGGGGCATTCAGTACTTC	CASSLTVGVGGIQYF
TRBV5-8	-	TRBJ1-1	-	TGTGCCAGCAGTGTGTTGGGGGCAGGCACTGAAGCTTTCTTT	CASSVLGAGTEAFF
TRBV5-4	-	TRBJ2-2	few	TGTGCCAGCAGCTTCGACGGGGTCGGCGGGGAGCTGTTTTTT	CASSFDGVGGELFF
TRBV6-5	-	TRBJ1-1	-	TGTGCCAGCAGTTACGCGGCGGATAGCATGAACACTGAAGCTTTCTTT	CASSYAADSMNTEAFF
TRBV12-3/TRBV12-4	-	TRBJ1-3	few	TGTGCCAGCAGTTCCCCAACAGGGAACACCATATATTTT	CASSSPTGNTIYF
TRBV4-1	TRBD1	TRBJ1-5	-	TGCGCCAGCAGCCAAGCGGGTACCGGGACAGGGGGCTGGGAGCCCCAGCATTTT	CASSQAGTGTGGWEPQHF
TRBV6-6	TRBD2	TRBJ2-7	-	TGTGCCAGCAGTCCCGGGGGGGCCCTACGTCGAAGGATGTACGAGCAGTACTTC	CASSPGGALRRRMYEQYF
TRBV7-2	-	TRBJ1-2	-	TGTGCCAGCAGCTTTGAAAACAGGGAGGGCTATGGCTACACCTTC	CASSFENREGYGYTF
TRBV9	-	TRBJ1-2	-	TGTGCCAGCAGCGGGCGGGCTGACTATGGCTACACCTTC	CASSGRADYGYTF
TRBV13	-	TRBJ1-3	-	TGTGCCAGCAGCTCAAGACGACAGCTCTCTGGAAACACCATATATTTT	CASSSRRQLSGNTIYF
TRBV5-1	-	TRBJ2-7	-	TGCGCCAGCAGCCCGACTTACTACGAGCAGTACTTC	CASSPTYYEQYF